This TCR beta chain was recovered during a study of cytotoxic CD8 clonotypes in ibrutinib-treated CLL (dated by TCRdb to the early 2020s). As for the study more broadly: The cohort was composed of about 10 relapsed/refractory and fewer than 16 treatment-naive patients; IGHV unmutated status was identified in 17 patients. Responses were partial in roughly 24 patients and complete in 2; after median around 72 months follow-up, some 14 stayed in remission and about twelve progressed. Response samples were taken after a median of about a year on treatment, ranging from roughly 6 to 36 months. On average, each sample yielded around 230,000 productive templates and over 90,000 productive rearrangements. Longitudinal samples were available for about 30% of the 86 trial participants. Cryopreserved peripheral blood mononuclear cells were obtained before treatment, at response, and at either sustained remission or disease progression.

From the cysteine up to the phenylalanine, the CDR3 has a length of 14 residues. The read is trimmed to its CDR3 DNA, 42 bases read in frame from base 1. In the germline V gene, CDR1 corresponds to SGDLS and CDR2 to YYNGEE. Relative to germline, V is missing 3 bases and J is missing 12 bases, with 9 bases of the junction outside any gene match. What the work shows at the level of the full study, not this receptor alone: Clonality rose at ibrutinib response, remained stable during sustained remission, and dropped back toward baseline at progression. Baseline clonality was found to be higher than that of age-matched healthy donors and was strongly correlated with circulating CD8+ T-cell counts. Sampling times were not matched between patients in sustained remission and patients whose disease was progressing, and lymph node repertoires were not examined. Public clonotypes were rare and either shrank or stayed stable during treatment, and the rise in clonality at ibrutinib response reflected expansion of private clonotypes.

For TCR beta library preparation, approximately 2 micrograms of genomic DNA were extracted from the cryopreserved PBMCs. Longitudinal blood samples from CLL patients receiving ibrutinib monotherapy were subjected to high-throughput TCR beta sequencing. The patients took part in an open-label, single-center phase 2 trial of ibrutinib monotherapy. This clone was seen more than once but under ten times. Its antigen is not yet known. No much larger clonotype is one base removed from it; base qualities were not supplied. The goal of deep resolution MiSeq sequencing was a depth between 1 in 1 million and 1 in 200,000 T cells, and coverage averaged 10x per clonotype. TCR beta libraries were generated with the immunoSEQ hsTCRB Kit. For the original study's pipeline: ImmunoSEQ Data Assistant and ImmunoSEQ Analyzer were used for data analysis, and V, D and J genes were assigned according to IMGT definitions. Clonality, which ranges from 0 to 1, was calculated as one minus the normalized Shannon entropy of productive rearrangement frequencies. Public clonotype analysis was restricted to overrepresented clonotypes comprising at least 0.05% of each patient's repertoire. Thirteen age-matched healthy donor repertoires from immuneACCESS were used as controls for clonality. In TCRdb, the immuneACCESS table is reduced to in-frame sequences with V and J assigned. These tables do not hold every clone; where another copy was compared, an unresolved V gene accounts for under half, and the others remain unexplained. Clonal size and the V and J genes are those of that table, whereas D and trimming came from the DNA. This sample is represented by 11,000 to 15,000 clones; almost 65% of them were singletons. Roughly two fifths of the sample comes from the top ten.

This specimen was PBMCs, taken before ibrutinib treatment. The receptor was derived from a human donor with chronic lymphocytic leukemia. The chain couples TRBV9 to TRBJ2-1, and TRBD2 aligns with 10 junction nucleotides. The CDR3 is CASSGASGGMRQFF. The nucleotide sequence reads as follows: TGTGCCAGCAGCGGGGCTAGCGGGGGAATGAGGCAGTTCTTC.